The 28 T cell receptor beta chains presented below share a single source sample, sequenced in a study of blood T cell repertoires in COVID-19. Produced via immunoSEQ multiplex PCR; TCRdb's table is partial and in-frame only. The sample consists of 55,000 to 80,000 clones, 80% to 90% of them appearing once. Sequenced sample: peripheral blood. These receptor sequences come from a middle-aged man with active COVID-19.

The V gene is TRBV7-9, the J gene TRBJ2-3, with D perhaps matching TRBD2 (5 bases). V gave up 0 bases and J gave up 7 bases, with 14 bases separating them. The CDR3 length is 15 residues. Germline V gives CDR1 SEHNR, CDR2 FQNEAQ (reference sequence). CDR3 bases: TGTGCCAGCAGCTTAGCAGTCGCGGGCGGATATACGCAGTATTTT. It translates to CASSLAVAGGYTQYF.

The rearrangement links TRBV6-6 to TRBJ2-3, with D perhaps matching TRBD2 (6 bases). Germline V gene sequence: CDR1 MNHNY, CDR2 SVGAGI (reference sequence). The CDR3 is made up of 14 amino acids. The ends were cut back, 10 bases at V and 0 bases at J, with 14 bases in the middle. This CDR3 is CATKGAGSTDTQYF. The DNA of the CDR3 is TGTGCCACCAAAGGGGCGGGGAGCACAGATACGCAGTATTTT.

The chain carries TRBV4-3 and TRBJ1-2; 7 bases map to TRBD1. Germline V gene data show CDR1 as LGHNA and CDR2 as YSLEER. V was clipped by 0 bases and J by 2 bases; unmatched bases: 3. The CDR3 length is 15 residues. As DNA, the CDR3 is TGCGCCAGCAGCCAAGAACCGACAGGGAACTATGGCTACACCTTC. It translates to CASSQEPTGNYGYTF.

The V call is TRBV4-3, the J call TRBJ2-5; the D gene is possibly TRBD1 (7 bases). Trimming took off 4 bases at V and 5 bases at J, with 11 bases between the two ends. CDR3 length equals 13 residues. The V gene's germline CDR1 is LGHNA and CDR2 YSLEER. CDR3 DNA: TGCGCCAGCAGCCGCGGGACAGAGGAGACCCAGTACTTC. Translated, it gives CASSRGTEETQYF.

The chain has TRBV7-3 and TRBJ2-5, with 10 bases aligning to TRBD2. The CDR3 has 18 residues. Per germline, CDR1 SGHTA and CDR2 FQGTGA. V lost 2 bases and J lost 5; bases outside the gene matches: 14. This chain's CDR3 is CASSLVPVASGSEETQYF. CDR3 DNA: TGTGCCAGCAGCTTAGTTCCCGTGGCTAGCGGGAGTGAGGAGACCCAGTACTTC.

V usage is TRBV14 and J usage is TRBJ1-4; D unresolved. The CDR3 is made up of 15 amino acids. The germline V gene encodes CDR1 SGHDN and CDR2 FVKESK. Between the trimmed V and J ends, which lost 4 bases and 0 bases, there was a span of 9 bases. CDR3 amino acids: CASSLGLATNEKLFF. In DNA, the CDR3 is TGTGCCAGCAGCCTTGGACTTGCAACTAATGAAAAACTGTTTTTT.

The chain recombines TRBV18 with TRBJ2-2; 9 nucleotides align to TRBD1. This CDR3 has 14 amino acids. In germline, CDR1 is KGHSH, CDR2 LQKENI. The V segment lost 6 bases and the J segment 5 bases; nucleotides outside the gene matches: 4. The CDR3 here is CASSDRGWTGELFF. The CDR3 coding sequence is TGTGCCAGCTCGGACAGGGGCTGGACCGGGGAGCTGTTTTTT.

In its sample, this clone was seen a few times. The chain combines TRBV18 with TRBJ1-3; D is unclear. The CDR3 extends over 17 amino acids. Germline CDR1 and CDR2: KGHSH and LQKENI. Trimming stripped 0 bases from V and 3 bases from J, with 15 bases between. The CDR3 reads CASSPPGLQSSGNTIYF. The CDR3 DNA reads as TGTGCCAGCTCACCACCCGGTTTGCAATCGAGTGGAAACACCATATATTTT.

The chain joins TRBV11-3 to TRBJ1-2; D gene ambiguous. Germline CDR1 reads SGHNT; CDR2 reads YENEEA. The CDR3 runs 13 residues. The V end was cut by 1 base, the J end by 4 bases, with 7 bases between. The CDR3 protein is CASSLGRSYGYTF. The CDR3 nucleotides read TGTGCCAGCAGCTTAGGCCGGAGCTATGGCTACACCTTC.

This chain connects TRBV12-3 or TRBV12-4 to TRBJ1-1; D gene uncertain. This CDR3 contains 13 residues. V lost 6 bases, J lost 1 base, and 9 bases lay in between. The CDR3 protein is CASRVGGNTEAFF. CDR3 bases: TGTGCCAGCAGGGTAGGAGGGAACACTGAAGCTTTCTTT.

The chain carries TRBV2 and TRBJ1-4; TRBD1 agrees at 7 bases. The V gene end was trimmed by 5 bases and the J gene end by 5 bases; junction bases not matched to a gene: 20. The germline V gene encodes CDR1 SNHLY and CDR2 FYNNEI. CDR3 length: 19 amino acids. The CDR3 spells CASSWDSSGGPSENEKLFF. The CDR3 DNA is TGTGCCAGCAGTTGGGACAGTTCTGGAGGACCAAGCGAAAATGAAAAACTGTTTTTT.

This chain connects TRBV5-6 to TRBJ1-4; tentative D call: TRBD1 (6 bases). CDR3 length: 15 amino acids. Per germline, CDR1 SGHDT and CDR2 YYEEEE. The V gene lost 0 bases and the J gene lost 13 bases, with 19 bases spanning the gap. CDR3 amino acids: CASSLVDSGVERLFF. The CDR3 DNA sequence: TGTGCCAGCAGCTTGGTGGACAGTGGGGTTGAGAGACTGTTTTTT. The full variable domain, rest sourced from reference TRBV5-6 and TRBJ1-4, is DAGVTQSPTHLIKTRGQQVTLRCSPKSGHDTVSWYQQALGQGPQFIFQYYEEEERQRGNFPDRFSGHQFPNYSSELNVNALLLGDSALYLCASSLVDSGVERLFFGSGTQLSVL.

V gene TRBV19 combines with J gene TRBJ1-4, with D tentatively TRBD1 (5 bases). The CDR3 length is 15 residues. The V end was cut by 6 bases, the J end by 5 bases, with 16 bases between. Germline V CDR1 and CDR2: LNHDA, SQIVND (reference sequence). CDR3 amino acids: CASRGRGLGNEKLFF. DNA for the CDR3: TGTGCCAGTAGGGGAAGGGGATTGGGAAATGAAAAACTGTTTTTT.

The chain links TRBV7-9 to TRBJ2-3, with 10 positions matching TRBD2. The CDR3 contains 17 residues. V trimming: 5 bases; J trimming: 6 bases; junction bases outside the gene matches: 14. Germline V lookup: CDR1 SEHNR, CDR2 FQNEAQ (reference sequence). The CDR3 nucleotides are TGTGCCAGCAGCGAGGAGGCCAGCGGGGGGGCCCGGGATACGCAGTATTTT. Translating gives CASSEEASGGARDTQYF.

The CDR3, as DNA: TGTGCCAGTAGTACGACTTCATCCCACTACAATGAGCAGTTCTTC. It specifies CASSTTSSHYNEQFF. This chain uses TRBV19 with TRBJ2-1; D is unclear. Germline V gene data show CDR1 as LNHDA and CDR2 as SQIVND (reference sequence). CDR3 length: 15 residues. Trimming pared 4 bases from V and 3 bases from J, leaving 13 bases between.

CDR3 loop: CASSLGPRGETQYF. For the CDR3, the DNA is TGCGCCAGCAGCCTGGGCCCCAGGGGAGAGACCCAGTACTTC. The chain couples TRBV5-1 to TRBJ2-5, with a tentative D call TRBD1 (6 bases). The germline V gene encodes CDR1 SGHRS and CDR2 YFSETQ. The CDR3 is 14 amino acids. Trimming cost V 4 bases and J 4 bases, with 14 bases left between them.

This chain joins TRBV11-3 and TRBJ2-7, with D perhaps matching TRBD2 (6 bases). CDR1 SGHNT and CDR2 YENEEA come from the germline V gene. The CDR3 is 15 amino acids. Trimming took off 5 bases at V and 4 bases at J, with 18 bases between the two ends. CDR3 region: CASSRNRDSEYEQYF. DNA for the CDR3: TGTGCCAGCAGCCGTAACCGGGACTCCGAGTACGAGCAGTACTTC. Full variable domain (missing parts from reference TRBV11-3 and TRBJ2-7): EAGVVQSPRYKIIEKKQPVAFWCNPISGHNTLYWYLQNLGQGPELLIRYENEEAVDDSQLPKDRFSAERLKGVDSTLKIQPAELGDSAVYLCASSRNRDSEYEQYFGPGTRLTVT.

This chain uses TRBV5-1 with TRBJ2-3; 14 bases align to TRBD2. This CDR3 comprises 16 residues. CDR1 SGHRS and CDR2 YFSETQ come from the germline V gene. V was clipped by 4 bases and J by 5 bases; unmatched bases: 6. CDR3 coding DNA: TGCGCCAGCAGCCCGGGACTAGCGGGGGCGGGAGATACGCAGTATTTT. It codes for CASSPGLAGAGDTQYF. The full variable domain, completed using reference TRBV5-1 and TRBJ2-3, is KAGVTQTPRYLIKTRGQQVTLSCSPISGHRSVSWYQQTPGQGLQFLFEYFSETQRNKGNFPGRFSGRQFSNSRSEMNVSTLELGDSALYLCASSPGLAGAGDTQYFGPGTRLTVL.

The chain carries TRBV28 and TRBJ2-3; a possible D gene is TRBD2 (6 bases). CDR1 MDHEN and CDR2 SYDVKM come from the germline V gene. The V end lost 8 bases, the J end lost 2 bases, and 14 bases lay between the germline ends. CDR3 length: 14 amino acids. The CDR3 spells CASRVGLATDTQYF. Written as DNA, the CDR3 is TGTGCCAGCCGAGTGGGACTGGCCACAGATACGCAGTATTTT.

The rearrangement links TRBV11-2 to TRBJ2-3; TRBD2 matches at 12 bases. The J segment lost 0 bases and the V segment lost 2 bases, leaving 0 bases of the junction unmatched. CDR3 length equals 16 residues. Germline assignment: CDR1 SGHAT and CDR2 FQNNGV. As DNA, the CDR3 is TGTGCCAGCAGCTTACTAGCGGGGGGGAGCACAGATACGCAGTATTTT. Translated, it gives CASSLLAGGSTDTQYF. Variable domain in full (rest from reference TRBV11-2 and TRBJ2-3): EAGVAQSPRYKIIEKRQSVAFWCNPISGHATLYWYQQILGQGPKLLIQFQNNGVVDDSQLPKDRFSAERLKGVDSTLKIQPAKLEDSAVYLCASSLLAGGSTDTQYFGPGTRLTVL.

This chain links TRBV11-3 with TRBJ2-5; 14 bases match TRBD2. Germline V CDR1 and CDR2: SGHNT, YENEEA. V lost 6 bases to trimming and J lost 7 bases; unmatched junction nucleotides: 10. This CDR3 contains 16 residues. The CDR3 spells CASSSGLAGASGTQYF. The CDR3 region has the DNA TGTGCCAGCAGTTCGGGACTAGCGGGGGCGTCGGGGACCCAGTACTTC.

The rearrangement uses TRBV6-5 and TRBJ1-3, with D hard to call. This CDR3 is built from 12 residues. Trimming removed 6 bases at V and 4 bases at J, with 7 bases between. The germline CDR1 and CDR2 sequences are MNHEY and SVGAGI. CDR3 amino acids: CASSATGNTIYF. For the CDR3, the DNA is TGTGCCAGCAGCGCGACAGGAAACACCATATATTTT.

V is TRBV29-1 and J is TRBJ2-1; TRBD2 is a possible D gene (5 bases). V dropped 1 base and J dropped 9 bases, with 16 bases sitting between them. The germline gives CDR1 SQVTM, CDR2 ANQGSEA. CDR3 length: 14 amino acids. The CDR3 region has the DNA TGCAGCGTTGAAGGGGTTGGTCTAGCTAGTGAGCAGTTCTTC. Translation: CSVEGVGLASEQFF.

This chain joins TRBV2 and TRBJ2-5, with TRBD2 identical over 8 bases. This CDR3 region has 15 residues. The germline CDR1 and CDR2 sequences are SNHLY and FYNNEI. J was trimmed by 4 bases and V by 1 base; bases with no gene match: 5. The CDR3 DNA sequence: TGTGCCAGCAGTGAAGAAGCGGGAGAAGGAGAGACCCAGTACTTC. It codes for CASSEEAGEGETQYF. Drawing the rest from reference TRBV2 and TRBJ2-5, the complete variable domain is EPEVTQTPSHQVTQMGQEVILRCVPISNHLYFYWYRQILGQKVEFLVSFYNNEISEKSEIFDDQFSVERPDGSNFTLKIRSTKLEDSAMYFCASSEEAGEGETQYFGPGTRLLVL.

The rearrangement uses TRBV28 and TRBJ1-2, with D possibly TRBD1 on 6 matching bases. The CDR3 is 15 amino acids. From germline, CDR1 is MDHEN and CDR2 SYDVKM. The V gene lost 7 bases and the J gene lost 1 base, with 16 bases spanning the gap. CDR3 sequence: CASKGGAGLNYGYTF. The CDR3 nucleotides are TGTGCCAGCAAAGGGGGAGCAGGGCTTAACTATGGCTACACCTTC.

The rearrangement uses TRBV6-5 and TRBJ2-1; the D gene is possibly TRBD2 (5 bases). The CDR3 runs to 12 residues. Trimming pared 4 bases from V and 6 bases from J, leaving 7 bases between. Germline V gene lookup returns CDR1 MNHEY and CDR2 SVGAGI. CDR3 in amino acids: CASSSGLNEQFF. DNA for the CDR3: TGTGCCAGCAGTTCCGGACTCAATGAGCAGTTCTTC.

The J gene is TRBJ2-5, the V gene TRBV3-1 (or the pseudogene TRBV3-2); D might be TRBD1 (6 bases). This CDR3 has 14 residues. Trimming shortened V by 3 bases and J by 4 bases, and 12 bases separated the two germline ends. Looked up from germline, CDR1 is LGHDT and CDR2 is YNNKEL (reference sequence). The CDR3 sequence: CASSHTGIGETQYF. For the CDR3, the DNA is TGTGCCAGCAGCCACACAGGGATTGGAGAGACCCAGTACTTC.

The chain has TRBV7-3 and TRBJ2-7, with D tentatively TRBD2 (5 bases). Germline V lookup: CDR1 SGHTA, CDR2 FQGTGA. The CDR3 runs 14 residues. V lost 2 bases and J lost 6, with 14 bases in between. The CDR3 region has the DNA TGTGCCAGCAGCTTATTAGTGGGAGTCTCCGAGCAGTACTTC. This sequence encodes CASSLLVGVSEQYF.